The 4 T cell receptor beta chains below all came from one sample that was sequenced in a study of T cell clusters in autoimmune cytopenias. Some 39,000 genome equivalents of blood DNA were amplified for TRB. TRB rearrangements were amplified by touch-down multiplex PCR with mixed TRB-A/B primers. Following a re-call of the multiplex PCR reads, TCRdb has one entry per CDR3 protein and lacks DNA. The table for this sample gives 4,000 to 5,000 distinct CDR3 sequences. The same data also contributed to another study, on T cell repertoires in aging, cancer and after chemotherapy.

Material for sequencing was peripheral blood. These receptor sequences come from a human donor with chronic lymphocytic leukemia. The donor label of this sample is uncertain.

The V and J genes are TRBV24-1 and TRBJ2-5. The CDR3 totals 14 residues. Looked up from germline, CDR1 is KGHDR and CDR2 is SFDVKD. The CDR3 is CATSDRRVQETQYF.

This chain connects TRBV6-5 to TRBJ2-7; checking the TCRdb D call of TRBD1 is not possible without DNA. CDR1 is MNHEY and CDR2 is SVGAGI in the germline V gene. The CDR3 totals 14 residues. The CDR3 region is CASSYGGAQVEQYF.

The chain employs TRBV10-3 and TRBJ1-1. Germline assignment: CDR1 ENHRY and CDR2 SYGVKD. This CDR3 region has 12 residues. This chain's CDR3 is CAISERDDEAFF.

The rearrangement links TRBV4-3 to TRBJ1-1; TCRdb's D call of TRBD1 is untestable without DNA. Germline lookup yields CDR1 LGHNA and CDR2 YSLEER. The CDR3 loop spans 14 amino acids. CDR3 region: CASSQVQGNTEAFF.